What follows describes a single T cell receptor beta chain. Its target is unknown. Germline V gene lookup returns CDR1 SGDLS and CDR2 YYNGEE. CDR3 length: 12 amino acids. The ends were cut back, 3 bases at V and 3 bases at J, with 6 bases in the middle. A library of TCRbeta sequences, prepared with unique molecular identifiers, was generated. TCRdb analysed the PCR reads with MiXCR anew, one entry per CDR3 protein. The sample lists some 350,000 distinct CDR3 sequences; around 16% were seen once. These data originate in a study of T-cell reconstitution after alpha-beta-depleted transplantation in children. Overall study results and limits: Reportedly, alpha-beta T cells present about two months post-transplant originated from several hundred expanded clones of graft origin. Newly generated T cells supplied most T-cell counts and diversity one year post-transplant. At day 60, the high TCRbeta diversity found in some patients originated from recipient T cells and thymic progenitors that had survived.

The sequence was collected from a male patient aged 2 to 9 who had a stem cell transplant for acute lymphoblastic leukemia, so the T cells may come from the graft donor. This sequence joins TRBV9 and TRBJ2-5; no clear D gene. Material: PBMCs, mostly from graft donor cells, obtained 360 days after TCRalphabeta/CD19-depleted stem cell transplant. The CDR3 region is CASSDSEETQYF. The DNA of the CDR3 is TGTGCCAGCAGCGATTCCGAAGAGACCCAGTACTTC.